The T cell receptor (beta chain) described here comes from a study of memory B cells and T cells in multiple sclerosis. Sequenced by immunoSEQ multiplex PCR; TCRdb stores in-frame clones only, minus some. Here the sample spans about 46,000 clones, roughly 82% being singletons. Points on this clone: Its cognate antigen is unknown. The junction shows a germline mismatch at one end, possibly a read error.

Germline loops: CDR1 SSHAT, CDR2 FNYEAQ (reference sequence). This CDR3 comprises 13 residues. Separate sequencing covered autoproliferating (CFSE-dim) and non-proliferating (CFSE-high) T cells from stimulus-free culture. Pooled replicate wells came from about 50 million CFSE-labeled PBMCs cultured 7 days without stimulus. Without exogenous stimuli, approximately 0.5 uM CFSE-labeled PBMCs were cultured serum-free. Overall study findings and caveats: Compartments had unequal clone-set sizes, affecting shared clonotype counts.

The genes are TRBV7-7 and TRBJ2-1; TRBD1 matches 8 bases. The receptor was isolated from a human donor with multiple sclerosis. Specimen: PBMCs from blood kept in culture. The CDR3 sequence is CASSLPGQGPLIF. CDR3 bases: TGTGCCAGCAGCTTACCCGGACAGGGTCCCCTAATCTTC. The full variable domain, in which reference TRBV7-7 and TRBJ2-1 provide the parts outside the CDR3, is GAGVSQSPRYKVTKRGQDVTLRCDPISSHATLYWYQQALGQGPEFLTYFNYEAQPDKSGLPSDRFSAERPEGSISTLTIQRTEQRDSAMYRCASSLPGQGPLIFGPGTRLTVL.